This TCR beta chain comes out of a study of beta chain features in type 1 diabetes. Study as a whole: Across every sample, around 98 million sorted cells were examined in total.

Study conclusions and caveats: Moderately but significantly shorter TCRB CDR3s were found in Type 1 diabetes patients in all four CD4+ subsets. The study found that naive, central memory and Treg TCRB repertoires appeared more similar in patients than in healthy donors. Cells that show high TCR expression could be over-represented by cDNA sequencing.

This clone was seen only a few times. Its target is unknown. CD45RO/CCR7/CD25/CD127/CD95/CD27 separated CD4+ naive, central memory, regulatory and stem cell-like memory cells by sorting. Reverse transcribing all isolated RNA meant expressed TCRB transcripts were sequenced. TCRdb keeps only in-frame clones here, not all; method: immunoSEQ multiplex PCR. The sample has about 150,000 clones, over 9% seen once. The CDR3 totals 14 residues. Germline assignment: CDR1 SEHNR and CDR2 FQNEAQ (reference sequence). Trimming took 2 bases from V and 2 from J, leaving 9 bases between them. The receptor was derived from a young man with type 1 diabetes. The V gene is TRBV7-9, the J gene TRBJ2-5, with a weak D call TRBD1 (6 bases). The specimen sequenced was central memory CD4+ T cells from blood. DNA for the CDR3: TGTGCCAGCAGCTTAACAGGGCCACAAGAGACCCAGTACTTC. Amino acids: CASSLTGPQETQYF.